This TCR beta chain was identified in a study of a mutant IDH1 vaccine in newly diagnosed glioma. Study in general: Vaccination was launched 4-6 weeks after radiotherapy alone, or with temozolomide cycles. There were 62.5% males and approximately 38% females among treated patients, whose mean age was 40.4 years. Study outcomes and limitations: Immune responses induced by the vaccine were seen in 93.3% of patients, spanning multiple MHC alleles.

Trimming stripped 1 base from V and 4 bases from J, with 6 bases between. The germline V gene encodes CDR1 SGHAT and CDR2 FQNNGV. This CDR3 comprises 13 residues. Time point described: week 23, last vaccination. The vaccine gave 300 ug of a 20-mer mutant IDH1 peptide subcutaneously per dose. A note on this clone: Its cognate antigen is unknown.

The repertoire was sequenced with immunoSEQ multiplex PCR; TCRdb's copy has only in-frame clones and lacks some. Altogether around 76,000 clones are present, around 85% being singletons, with the ten largest covering over 0.6%. The TCR originated in a woman aged 50 to 60 with glioma. The chain carries TRBV11-2 and TRBJ2-3; D gene uncertain. The source was PBMCs, collected from a glioma patient whose treatment included an IDH1 peptide vaccine. For the CDR3, the DNA is TGTGCCAGCAGCTTAGGGACCCCAGATACGCAGTATTTT. It codes for CASSLGTPDTQYF.